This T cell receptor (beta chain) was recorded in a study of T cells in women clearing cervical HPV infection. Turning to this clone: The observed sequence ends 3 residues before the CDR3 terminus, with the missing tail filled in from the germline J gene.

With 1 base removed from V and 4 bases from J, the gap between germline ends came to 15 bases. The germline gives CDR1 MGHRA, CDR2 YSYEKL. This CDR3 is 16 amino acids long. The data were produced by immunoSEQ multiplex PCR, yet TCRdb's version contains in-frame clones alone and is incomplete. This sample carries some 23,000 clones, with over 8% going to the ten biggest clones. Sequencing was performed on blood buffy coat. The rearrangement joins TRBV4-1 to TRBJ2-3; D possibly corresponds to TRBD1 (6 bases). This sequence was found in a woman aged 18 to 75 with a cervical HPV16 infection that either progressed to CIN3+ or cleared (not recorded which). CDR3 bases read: TGCGCCAGCAGCCAAGGGTTTGGGGGCCCCGCAGATACG. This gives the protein CASSQGFGGPADT. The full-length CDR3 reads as CASSQGFGGPADTQYF.